This T cell receptor (beta chain) appears in the sequencing data of a study of T cells in Graves' hyperthyroidism and ophthalmopathy. TCR beta CDR3 regions were amplified from RNA. A set of HTBI primers served as the primers for a first-round RT-PCR of the TCR CDR3. TCRdb re-called the multiplex PCR reads with MiXCR, one entry per CDR3 protein. The sample yields about 350,000 distinct CDR3 sequences, about a fifth seen once. Trimming stripped 3 bases from V and 3 bases from J, with 9 bases between. The CDR3 has 13 amino acids. Germline CDR1 reads ENHRY; CDR2 reads SYGVKD. Input material: blood. This sequence was found in a woman in her late teens or twenties with Graves' hyperthyroidism. The chain carries TRBV10-3 and TRBJ2-7; D unresolved. CDR3 bases: TGTGCCATCAGTGAAGGCACGGACTACGAGCAGTACTTC. Its protein product is CAISEGTDYEQYF.